This passage covers 13 T cell receptor beta chains from one sample sequenced in a study of post-analysis software for immune sequencing data. The study's findings and limits: In patients, TRBV5-6, TRBV5-1 and TRBV20-1 belonged to roughly five TRBV segments found more frequently than in controls.

Each TCR beta cDNA library carried unique molecular identifiers. Via MiXCR, TCRdb re-called the PCR reads, giving one row per CDR3 protein. The top ten clones hold around 5.9% of a sample with more than 500,000 distinct CDR3 sequences, 34% of them seen once. Their antigens remain unidentified. The source material was blood. The origin of the receptors is a girl aged 2-17 years with multiple sclerosis.

The genes are TRBV15 and TRBJ2-7; a weak D match, TRBD1 (6 bases). From germline, CDR1 is LNHNV and CDR2 YYDKDF (reference sequence). V was cut by 0 bases and J by 3 bases, with 9 bases left in between. The CDR3 is 14 amino acids. CDR3 residues: CATSRDRTDYEQYF. The CDR3 DNA is TGTGCCACCAGCAGAGATCGGACAGACTACGAGCAGTACTTC. Together with reference TRBV15 and TRBJ2-7, the CDR3 gives the full variable domain: DAMVIQNPRYQVTQFGKPVTLSCSQTLNHNVMYWYQQKSSQAPKLLFHYYDKDFNNEADTPDNFQSRRPNTSFCFLDIRSPGLGDTAMYLCATSRDRTDYEQYFGPGTRLTVT.

The rearrangement uses TRBV5-6 and TRBJ1-6, with 8 nucleotides matching TRBD1. Germline V CDR1 and CDR2: SGHDT, YYEEEE. The CDR3 consists of 15 residues. V dropped 2 bases and J dropped 9; count of bases not matched to a gene: 7. The CDR3 DNA sequence: TGTGCCAGCAGCTTCCAATTTACAGGGGGTTCACCCCTCCACTTT. Protein sequence: CASSFQFTGGSPLHF.

This chain connects TRBV7-9 to TRBJ1-2; D is unresolved. V shed 1 base and J shed 4 bases, with 10 bases lying between them. The germline V gene has CDR1 SEHNR and CDR2 FQNEAQ (reference sequence). CDR3 length: 14 amino acids. The CDR3 sequence: CASSLEQDCYGYTF. The CDR3 region has the DNA TGTGCCAGCAGCTTAGAGCAGGATTGCTATGGCTACACCTTC.

Here the CDR3 reads CSARDPLAAFSYEQYF. The DNA for the CDR3 is TGCAGTGCTAGAGATCCGCTAGCGGCGTTTAGCTACGAGCAGTACTTC. The rearrangement uses TRBV20-1 and TRBJ2-7, with 7 bases identical to TRBD2. The germline V gene has CDR1 DFQATT and CDR2 SNEGSKA (reference sequence). The CDR3 runs 16 residues. V lost 0 bases, J lost 3 bases, and 11 bases stayed unmatched.

The rearrangement joins TRBV28 to TRBJ2-3; TRBD1 agrees at 11 bases. This CDR3 region has 15 residues. Looked up from germline, CDR1 is MDHEN and CDR2 is SYDVKM. The J segment lost 4 bases and the V segment lost 3 bases, leaving 3 bases of the junction unmatched. As DNA, the CDR3 is TGTGCCAGCAGTTTTGGGACAGGGGGAGCAGATACGCAGTATTTT. Its translation is CASSFGTGGADTQYF. Full variable domain (outside the CDR3, taken from reference TRBV28 and TRBJ2-3): DVKVTQSSRYLVKRTGEKVFLECVQDMDHENMFWYRQDPGLGLRLIYFSYDVKMKEKGDIPEGYSVSREKKERFSLILESASTNQTSMYLCASSFGTGGADTQYFGPGTRLTVL.

This chain connects TRBV5-1 to TRBJ1-2; D is unclear. Germline V gene lookup returns CDR1 SGHRS and CDR2 YFSETQ. The CDR3 length is 15 residues. Trimming removed 0 bases from V and 2 bases from J, with 11 bases in between. The CDR3 region has the DNA TGCGCCAGCAGCTTGGCCGGGAGACTCAACTATGGCTACACCTTC. It translates to CASSLAGRLNYGYTF.

This chain uses TRBV5-4 with TRBJ2-1; D unclear. The J call may be mistaken, given a closer DNA end match to TRBJ2-7. The CDR3 has 16 amino acids. The germline gives CDR1 SGHNT, CDR2 YYREEE (reference sequence). The CDR3 nucleotides are TGTGCCAGCAGCTTGGGTGCTAGTAACTCCTACAATGAGCAGTACTTC. It is translated as CASSLGASNSYNEQYF.

V gene TRBV11-3 combines with J gene TRBJ1-5; D may be TRBD1 (6 bases). Trimming left V 0 bases short and J 9 bases short, with 18 bases between. Germline V gene lookup returns CDR1 SGHNT and CDR2 YENEEA. This CDR3 contains 16 residues. This CDR3 is CASSLDLFGTRGPQHF. The CDR3 DNA is TGTGCCAGCAGCTTAGATCTGTTCGGGACAAGGGGGCCCCAGCATTTT.

The chain employs TRBV5-1 and TRBJ1-2; D unclear. The length of the CDR3 is 17 residues. The germline CDR1 and CDR2 sequences are SGHRS and YFSETQ. The V end was cut by 7 bases, the J end by 4 bases, with 26 bases between. CDR3 amino acids: CASPNNLGVGFCYGYTF. The CDR3 DNA reads as TGCGCCAGCCCCAATAATCTTGGGGTAGGATTTTGCTATGGCTACACCTTC.

The chain uses TRBV4-1 and TRBJ2-1, with 13 bases aligning to TRBD2. CDR3 length: 15 residues. CDR1 MGHRA and CDR2 YSYEKL come from the germline V gene. The V segment lost 4 bases and the J segment 10 bases; nucleotides outside the gene matches: 7. CDR3 DNA: TGCGCCAGCAGCCGGGGGACTAGCGGGACGGGAGAGCAGTTCTTC. Protein product: CASSRGTSGTGEQFF.

The chain combines TRBV5-1 with TRBJ1-1; TRBD1 is a possible D gene (6 bases). The CDR3 is 13 amino acids. The V end was cut by 2 bases, the J end by 7 bases, with 12 bases between. The germline V gene encodes CDR1 SGHRS and CDR2 YFSETQ. CDR3 in amino acids: CASSFGQQYEAFF. CDR3 bases: TGCGCCAGCAGCTTCGGACAGCAATATGAAGCTTTCTTT.

The chain joins TRBV5-1 to TRBJ2-1, with TRBD2 identical over 9 bases. Trimming removed 0 bases from V and 6 bases from J; junction bases left unmatched: 4. The CDR3 runs to 15 residues. CDR1 and CDR2 (germline): SGHRS, YFSETQ. The CDR3 nucleotides read TGCGCCAGCAGCTTGGGGAGCGGGGGGTTCAATGAGCAGTTCTTC. It codes for CASSLGSGGFNEQFF. Using reference TRBV5-1 and TRBJ2-1 for the parts outside the CDR3, the full variable domain is KAGVTQTPRYLIKTRGQQVTLSCSPISGHRSVSWYQQTPGQGLQFLFEYFSETQRNKGNFPGRFSGRQFSNSRSEMNVSTLELGDSALYLCASSLGSGGFNEQFFGPGTRLTVL.

This clonotype was found a few times. V gene TRBV7-3 combines with J gene TRBJ2-7; TRBD1 matches at 9 bases. With V trimmed by 5 bases and J by 1 base, 12 bases remained unmatched. This CDR3 is 17 amino acids long. Germline lookup yields CDR1 SGHTA and CDR2 FQGTGA. The CDR3 DNA is TGTGCCAGCAGCCCACTCACAGGGGGCATCGTATCCTACGAGCAGTACTTC. The encoded protein is CASSPLTGGIVSYEQYF.